Included here is one T cell receptor (beta chain) sequence, with context. Clones were sequenced by immunoSEQ multiplex PCR, and TCRdb holds only the in-frame ones, with some missing. The table shows some 50,000 clones, with approximately 80% occurring only once. The sample belongs to a study of OX40 agonist ivuxolimab in advanced cancers. Across the study: Patients undergoing dose escalation presented with hepatocellular carcinoma, melanoma, renal cell or head and neck cancer. Enrollees could have had prior anti-PD-1, anti-PD-L1 or anti-CTLA-4 therapy, which around 40% had received.

The CDR3 length is 16 residues. V was cut by 6 bases and J by 2 bases, with 18 bases left in between. Germline-derived CDR1 and CDR2 are KGHSH and LQKENI. This material consisted of CD4+ or CD8+ T cells sorted from blood, taken in a trial of the OX40 agonist ivuxolimab. The rearrangement joins TRBV18 to TRBJ2-3; D is possibly TRBD2 (6 bases). This sequence was found in an adult with an advanced solid tumor such as melanoma, head and neck, liver or kidney cancer. The CDR3 DNA reads as TGTGCCAGCTCTCCGGCTTTGCGGGGCCCCACAGATACGCAGTATTTT. It translates to CASSPALRGPTDTQYF.